Below, 26 T cell receptor beta chains from the same sample are listed, as sequenced in a study of cytomegalovirus exposure and HLA in healthy donors. The PCR made use of 60 Vbeta and 13 Jbeta primers. Profiling relied on immunoSEQ multiplex PCR, and the TCRdb table lists in-frame clones only, not all of them. Among 54,000 or so clones listed, about 57% were seen once. The sample taken for sequencing was PBMCs. These receptors were obtained from a human donor in good health.

The rearrangement joins TRBV2 to TRBJ1-2; D unclear. The V end lost 8 bases, the J end lost 5 bases, and 9 bases lay between the germline ends. This CDR3 region has 11 residues. The germline gives CDR1 SNHLY, CDR2 FYNNEI. CDR3 in amino acids: CASGLDYGYTF. In DNA, the CDR3 is TGTGCCAGCGGCCTAGATTATGGCTACACCTTC. Complete variable domain (other parts from reference TRBV2 and TRBJ1-2): EPEVTQTPSHQVTQMGQEVILRCVPISNHLYFYWYRQILGQKVEFLVSFYNNEISEKSEIFDDQFSVERPDGSNFTLKIRSTKLEDSAMYFCASGLDYGYTFGSGTRLTVV.

This clone was counted between two and nine times. J is TRBJ2-3 and V is TRBV9, with 13 nucleotides matching TRBD2. CDR1 SGDLS and CDR2 YYNGEE come from the germline V gene. With V trimmed by 3 bases and J by 1 base, 2 bases remained unmatched. This CDR3 is 16 amino acids long. The DNA for the CDR3 is TGTGCCAGCAGCGCGACTAGCGGGGGGCGCACAGATACGCAGTATTTT. Protein: CASSATSGGRTDTQYF.

V gene TRBV7-9 combines with J gene TRBJ2-3; unclear D gene. Per the germline V gene, CDR1 is SEHNR and CDR2 is FQNEAQ (reference sequence). Trimming removed 2 bases at V and 1 base at J, with 13 bases between. The CDR3 covers 16 residues. The CDR3 DNA reads as TGTGCCAGCAGCTTAACTTTCGCAGGCGGCACAGATACGCAGTATTTT. Translation gives CASSLTFAGGTDTQYF.

As concerns this clone: The junction shows a germline mismatch at one end, possibly a read error. The chain is built from TRBV30 and TRBJ1-6, with TRBD1 as a possible D gene (5 bases). CDR1 and CDR2 from the germline V gene are GTSNPN and SVGIG (reference sequence). This CDR3 comprises 13 residues. The CDR3 sequence is CGWQGGSNSPLHF. CDR3 DNA sequence: TGTGGCTGGCAGGGAGGAAGTAATTCACCCCTCCACTTT.

The chain combines TRBV29-1 with TRBJ2-3, with 7 bases identical to TRBD1. CDR3 size: 14 residues. Trimming cost V 3 bases and J 1 base; bases outside gene matches: 4. Germline V lookup: CDR1 SQVTM, CDR2 ANQGSEA. The CDR3 sequence: CSVERGLGTDTQYF. DNA of the CDR3: TGCAGCGTTGAGAGGGGGCTCGGCACAGATACGCAGTATTTT.

The chain joins TRBV7-9 to TRBJ2-5; the D gene is possibly TRBD2 (7 bases). CDR1 is SEHNR, CDR2 FQNEAQ, per germline (reference sequence). CDR3 size: 15 residues. V lost 5 bases and J lost 4, with 17 bases in between. CDR3 in DNA: TGTGCCAGCAGCCCGGAAGGACTAGGGGGAGAGACCCAGTACTTC. This gives the protein CASSPEGLGGETQYF.

The rearrangement links TRBV6-5 to TRBJ2-1; D is possibly TRBD1 (6 bases). The V end was cut by 5 bases, the J end by 7 bases, with 15 bases between. The CDR3 is 14 residues long. Germline values: CDR1 MNHEY, CDR2 SVGAGI. The CDR3 bases are TGTGCCAGCAGTACAGGGAACGGGTGGAATGAGCAGTTCTTC. Encoded protein: CASSTGNGWNEQFF.

Notes on this clone: A junction boundary mismatches the germline segment, possibly from a read error. The sample carries other DNA sequences with the same CDR3. The J gene is TRBJ1-5, the V gene TRBV27; TRBD1 aligns across 8 bases. The CDR3 extends over 16 amino acids. CDR1 and CDR2 (germline): MNHEY, SMNVEV (reference sequence). CDR3 region: CASSPGLTGVNQPQHF. DNA for the CDR3: TGTGCTAGCAGTCCCGGACTGACAGGGGTCAATCAGCCCCAGCATTTT.

The chain couples TRBV30 to TRBJ2-7; tentative D call: TRBD1 (5 bases). This CDR3 is built from 11 residues. Germline assignment: CDR1 GTSNPN and CDR2 SVGIG (reference sequence). The V and J ends lost 4 bases and 3 bases respectively, with 7 bases between them. For the CDR3, the DNA is TGTGCCTGGACAGGGAACTACGAGCAGTACTTC. Protein sequence: CAWTGNYEQYF.

V usage is TRBV18 and J usage is TRBJ1-1, with TRBD1 as a possible D gene (6 bases). Trimming stripped 5 bases from V and 1 base from J, with 8 bases between. This CDR3 spans 13 amino acids. Germline CDR1 reads KGHSH; CDR2 reads LQKENI. CDR3 coding DNA: TGTGCCAGCTCAAGGGGACAGAACACTGAAGCTTTCTTT. This encodes CASSRGQNTEAFF.

The V gene is TRBV5-1, the J gene TRBJ1-1; tentatively, D is TRBD1 (6 bases). Germline V gene sequence: CDR1 SGHRS, CDR2 YFSETQ. The ends were cut back, 4 bases at V and 3 bases at J, with 16 bases in the middle. The CDR3 has 15 amino acids. The CDR3 DNA reads TGCGCCAGCAGCCCCGAACGGACAGCATACACTGAAGCTTTCTTT. It translates to CASSPERTAYTEAFF.

The chain recombines TRBV5-8 with TRBJ1-2, with D perhaps TRBD1 (6 bases). Germline CDR1 reads SGHTS; CDR2 reads YDEGEE. The CDR3 sequence is 14 residues long. V gave up 3 bases and J gave up 4 bases, with 13 bases separating them. The CDR3 DNA sequence: TGTGCCAGCAGCTCGGTACAGGGAGCCTATGGCTACACCTTC. This translates into CASSSVQGAYGYTF.

In this sample, this clone is medium-sized. The chain combines TRBV4-3 with TRBJ2-7; 10 nucleotides match TRBD1. This CDR3 region has 16 residues. CDR1 LGHNA and CDR2 YSLEER come from the germline V gene. V dropped 1 base and J dropped 5; count of bases not matched to a gene: 8. CDR3 sequence reads: CASSQATGGRANEQYF. CDR3 coding DNA: TGCGCCAGCAGCCAAGCGACAGGGGGCCGGGCGAACGAGCAGTACTTC.

This sequence joins TRBV2 and TRBJ1-5, with a possible D match to TRBD1 (5 bases). V was trimmed by 6 bases and J by 0 bases, leaving 12 bases between them. CDR1 and CDR2 (germline): SNHLY, FYNNEI. The CDR3 is 15 residues long. Here the CDR3 reads CASRPGTTSNQPQHF. CDR3 bases: TGTGCCAGCAGGCCCGGGACTACTAGCAATCAGCCCCAGCATTTT.

The chain has TRBV7-9 and TRBJ1-5; no definite D call. Germline-derived CDR1 and CDR2 are SEHNR and FQNEAQ (reference sequence). There are 17 residues in the CDR3. Trimming pared 5 bases from V and 1 base from J, leaving 18 bases between. The CDR3 region has the DNA TGTGCCAGCAGCAAATCGTCGATAGTCGCCAGCAATCAGCCCCAGCATTTT. It specifies CASSKSSIVASNQPQHF.

This chain uses TRBV2 with TRBJ2-5, with D uncertain. The CDR3 has 13 amino acids. Germline V gives CDR1 SNHLY, CDR2 FYNNEI. V lost 1 base, J lost 5 bases, and 8 bases lay in between. In DNA, the CDR3 is TGTGCCAGCAGTGAAGGTATCGGGGAGACCCAGTACTTC. Its translation is CASSEGIGETQYF.

This chain connects TRBV7-8 to TRBJ1-2; D perhaps matches TRBD1 (5 bases). The CDR3 is 12 residues long. Germline CDR1 and CDR2: SGHVS and FQNEAQ. The germline V and J ends were trimmed by 5 bases and 7 bases, with 11 bases remaining between them. CDR3 amino acids: CASSGRGGGYTF. The CDR3 DNA sequence: TGTGCCAGCAGCGGTCGGGGGGGTGGCTACACCTTC. The variable domain in full, with the rest retrieved from reference TRBV7-8 and TRBJ1-2, is GAGVSQSPRYKVAKRGQDVALRCDPISGHVSLFWYQQALGQGPEFLTYFQNEAQLDKSGLPSDRFFAERPEGSVSTLKIQRTQQEDSAVYLCASSGRGGGYTFGSGTRLTVV.

The chain carries TRBV15 and TRBJ1-5, with D tentatively TRBD1 (6 bases). The V end was cut by 5 bases, the J end by 4 bases, with 12 bases between. The CDR3 has 14 amino acids. Germline values: CDR1 LNHNV, CDR2 YYDKDF (reference sequence). CDR3 region: CATSGQGYNQPQHF. CDR3 sequence (DNA): TGTGCCACCAGCGGGCAGGGGTATAATCAGCCCCAGCATTTT.

The gene calls are TRBV6-5 and TRBJ2-7; D call uncertain. Germline V gives CDR1 MNHEY, CDR2 SVGAGI. V lost 7 bases and J lost 3, with 19 bases in between. This CDR3 spans 15 amino acids. CDR3 residues: CASTPGTPRYYEQYF. CDR3 DNA: TGTGCCAGCACCCCCGGTACCCCCAGGTACTACGAGCAGTACTTC.

This chain uses TRBV7-9 with TRBJ2-5; D is perhaps TRBD2 (5 bases). Looked up from germline, CDR1 is SEHNR and CDR2 is FQNEAQ (reference sequence). With 4 bases removed from V and 5 bases from J, the gap between germline ends came to 14 bases. The CDR3 consists of 14 residues. For the CDR3, the DNA is TGTGCCAGCAGCTCCGAACTAGTTCGCGAGACCCAGTACTTC. It specifies CASSSELVRETQYF.

This clone was counted only a few times. V gene TRBV19 combines with J gene TRBJ2-7; possible D gene TRBD2, 7 bases. The V gene's germline CDR1 is LNHDA and CDR2 SQIVND (reference sequence). V lost 6 bases and J lost 3, with 15 bases in between. The CDR3 spans 14 residues. CDR3 sequence (DNA): TGTGCCAGTAGAGGGGGGGCACAGGGCTACGAGCAGTACTTC. As protein: CASRGGAQGYEQYF.

This rearrangement joins TRBV5-4 to TRBJ1-5, with TRBD1 identical over 7 bases. After removal of 3 bases from V and 2 bases from J, the junction contained 5 bases not matched to a gene. The CDR3 loop spans 15 amino acids. Per the germline V gene, CDR1 is SGHNT and CDR2 is YYREEE (reference sequence). The CDR3 nucleotides read TGTGCCAGCAGCTCACAGGGGTTGGGCAATCAGCCCCAGCATTTT. Its translation: CASSSQGLGNQPQHF.

The gene calls are TRBV5-4 and TRBJ2-7, with 8 bases aligning to TRBD1. Trimming cost V 2 bases and J 3 bases; bases outside gene matches: 7. This CDR3 has 15 amino acids. CDR1 is SGHNT, CDR2 YYREEE, per germline (reference sequence). The CDR3 sequence: CASSFLGQGLYEQYF. In DNA, the CDR3 is TGTGCCAGCAGCTTCTTAGGACAGGGTCTCTACGAGCAGTACTTC.

V is TRBV19 and J is TRBJ1-2; 10 nucleotides agree with TRBD1. J gave up 4 bases and V 6 bases, and 2 bases lay outside the gene matches. Germline V gives CDR1 LNHDA, CDR2 SQIVND (reference sequence). This CDR3 contains 13 residues. In nucleotides, the CDR3 is TGTGCCAGTAGGACAGGGGGCGGCTATGGCTACACCTTC. Translation gives CASRTGGGYGYTF.

The V and J genes are TRBV7-2 and TRBJ2-3; D is possibly TRBD2 (6 bases). The CDR3 consists of 13 residues. Germline V CDR1 and CDR2: SGHTA, FQGNSA. V gave up 3 bases and J gave up 6 bases, with 10 bases separating them. The CDR3 protein is CASSFRDSDTQYF. As DNA, the CDR3 is TGTGCCAGCAGCTTCCGGGACTCCGATACGCAGTATTTT.

The chain recombines TRBV9 with TRBJ2-6, with 7 bases fitting TRBD1. The CDR3 runs to 17 residues. Trimming took 3 bases from V and 4 from J; bases not matched to a gene: 10. Per the germline V gene, CDR1 is SGDLS and CDR2 is YYNGEE. The CDR3 region is CASSEGQPGGGANVLTF. The CDR3 nucleotides read TGTGCCAGCAGCGAGGGACAGCCAGGTGGGGGGGCCAACGTCCTGACTTTC.